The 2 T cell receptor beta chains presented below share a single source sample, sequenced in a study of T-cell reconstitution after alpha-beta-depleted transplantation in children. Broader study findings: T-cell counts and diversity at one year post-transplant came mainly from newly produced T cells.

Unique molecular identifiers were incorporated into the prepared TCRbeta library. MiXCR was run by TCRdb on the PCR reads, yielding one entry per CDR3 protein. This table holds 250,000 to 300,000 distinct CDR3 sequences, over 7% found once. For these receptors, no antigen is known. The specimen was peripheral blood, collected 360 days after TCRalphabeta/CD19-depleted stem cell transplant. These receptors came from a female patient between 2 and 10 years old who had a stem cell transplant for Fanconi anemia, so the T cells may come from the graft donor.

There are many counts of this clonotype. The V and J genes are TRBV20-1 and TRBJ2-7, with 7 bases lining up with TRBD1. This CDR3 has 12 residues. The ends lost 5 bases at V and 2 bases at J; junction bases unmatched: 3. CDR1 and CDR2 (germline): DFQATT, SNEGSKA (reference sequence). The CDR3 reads CSAGDSTYEQYF. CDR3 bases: TGCAGTGCTGGGGACAGTACCTACGAGCAGTACTTC.

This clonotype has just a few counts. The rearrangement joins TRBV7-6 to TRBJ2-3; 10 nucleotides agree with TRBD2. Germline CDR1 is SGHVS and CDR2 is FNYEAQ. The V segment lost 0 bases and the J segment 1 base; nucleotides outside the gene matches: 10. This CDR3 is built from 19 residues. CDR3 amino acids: CASSLALMVLAGGTDTQYF. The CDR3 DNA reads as TGTGCCAGCAGCTTAGCTCTTATGGTGCTAGCGGGAGGCACAGATACGCAGTATTTT. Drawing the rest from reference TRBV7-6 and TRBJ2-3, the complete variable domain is GAGVSQSPRYKVTKRGQDVALRCDPISGHVSLYWYRQALGQGPEFLTYFNYEAQQDKSGLPNDRFSAERPEGSISTLTIQRTEQRDSAMYRCASSLALMVLAGGTDTQYFGPGTRLTVL.